The rows below give T cell receptor beta chains drawn from one sample of a study of blood T cell repertoires in COVID-19. Clones were sequenced by immunoSEQ multiplex PCR, and TCRdb holds only the in-frame ones, with some missing. The sample has about 190,000 clones, roughly 87% seen once. The sample was peripheral blood. The receptors were gathered from a woman aged 60 to 75 with COVID-19, enrolled during active disease. The conserved cysteine and the conserved F or W are not part of the CDR3 here. A D gene is named only where the DNA matches it firmly. Size is stated for part of the rows, as once, few or many counts, or as a class when the clone is expanded.

length	size	D	V	CDR3
14	once	TRBD2	TRBV7-6	ASSLQAGGSYNEQF
14	NA	TRBD2	TRBV6-5	ASSYRAGGEGDTQY
9	NA	NA	TRBV12-3/TRBV12-4	ASSDLETQY
12	NA	NA	TRBV19	ASSIRQGTYEQY
13	NA	NA	TRBV7-8	ASSLAGAMNTEAF
11	NA	NA	TRBV19	ASNEDRNYGYT
12	NA	NA	TRBV6-5	ASGYPLSLYEQY
10	NA	NA	TRBV29-1	SARSGNQPQH
13	few	NA	TRBV19	ASSMELNDYNEQF
14	NA	TRBD1	TRBV5-4	ASSPGQGTMNTEAF
12	NA	NA	TRBV5-6	ASTRGEAKNIQY
12	NA	NA	TRBV19	ASSPTNSGNTIY
14	NA	TRBD1	TRBV28	ASSSYRGSSKETQY
13	NA	NA	TRBV6-6	ASSYDSGGRPEQF
12	NA	TRBD1	TRBV7-2	ASNPRTGTYEQY
12	NA	TRBD1	TRBV6-5	ASRPGQGGEKLF
15	few	NA	TRBV28	ASSSSSRGGSPVLLF
20	once	NA	TRBV21-1	ASSIREEPGVPGGEHNQPQH
14	NA	NA	TRBV9	ASSVGLDSWSTEAF
12	NA	NA	TRBV28	ASSLGGWDTEAF
14	NA	TRBD2	TRBV9	ASSAIIGRADNEQF
15	NA	TRBD2	TRBV19	ASSFFSTSGTRGELF
13	NA	NA	TRBV19	ASARQVTPGETQY
14	NA	TRBD2	TRBV4-2	ASSQDGTSRTGELF
15	NA	TRBD1	TRBV11-3	ASSLGRDRESQETQY
14	few	TRBD2	TRBV5-4	ASSSKTSGKSYEQY